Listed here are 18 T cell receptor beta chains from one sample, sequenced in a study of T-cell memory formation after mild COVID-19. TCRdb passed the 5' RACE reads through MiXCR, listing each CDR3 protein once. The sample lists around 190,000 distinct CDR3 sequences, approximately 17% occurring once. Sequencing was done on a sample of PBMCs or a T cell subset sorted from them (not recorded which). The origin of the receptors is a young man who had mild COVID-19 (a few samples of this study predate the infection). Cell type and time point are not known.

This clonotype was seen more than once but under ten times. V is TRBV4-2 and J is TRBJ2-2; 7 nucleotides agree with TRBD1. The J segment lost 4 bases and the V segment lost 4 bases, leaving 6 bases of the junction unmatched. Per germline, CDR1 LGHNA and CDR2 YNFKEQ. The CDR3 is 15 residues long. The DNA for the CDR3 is TGTGCCAGCAGCCTATTCAACAGGGGCACCGGGGAGCTGTTTTTT. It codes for CASSLFNRGTGELFF.

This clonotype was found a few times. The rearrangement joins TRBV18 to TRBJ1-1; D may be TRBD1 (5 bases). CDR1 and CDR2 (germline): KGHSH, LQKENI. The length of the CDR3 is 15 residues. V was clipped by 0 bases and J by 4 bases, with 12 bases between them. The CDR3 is CASSPPGLGGTEAFF. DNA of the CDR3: TGTGCCAGCTCACCACCGGGTTTGGGGGGCACTGAAGCTTTCTTT.

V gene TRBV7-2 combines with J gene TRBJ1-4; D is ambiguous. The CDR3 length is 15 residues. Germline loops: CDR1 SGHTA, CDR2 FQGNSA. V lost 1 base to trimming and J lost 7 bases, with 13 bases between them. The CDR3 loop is CASSLEPGGGEKLFF. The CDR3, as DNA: TGTGCCAGCAGCTTAGAACCCGGAGGTGGTGAAAAACTGTTTTTT.

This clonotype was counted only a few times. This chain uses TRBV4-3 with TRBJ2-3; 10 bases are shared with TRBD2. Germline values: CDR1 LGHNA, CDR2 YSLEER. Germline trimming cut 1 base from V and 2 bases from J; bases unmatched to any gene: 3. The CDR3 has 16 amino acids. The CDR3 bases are TGCGCCAGCAGCCAAGTCCTAGCGGGGGACACAGATACGCAGTATTTT. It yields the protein CASSQVLAGDTDTQYF.

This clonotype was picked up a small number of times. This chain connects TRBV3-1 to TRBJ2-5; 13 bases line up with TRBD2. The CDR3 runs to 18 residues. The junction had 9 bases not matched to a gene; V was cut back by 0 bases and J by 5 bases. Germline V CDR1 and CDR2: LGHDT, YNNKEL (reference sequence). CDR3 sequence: CASSQDKGLAGVRETQYF. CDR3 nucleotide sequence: TGTGCCAGCAGCCAAGATAAAGGACTAGCGGGGGTGAGGGAGACCCAGTACTTC.

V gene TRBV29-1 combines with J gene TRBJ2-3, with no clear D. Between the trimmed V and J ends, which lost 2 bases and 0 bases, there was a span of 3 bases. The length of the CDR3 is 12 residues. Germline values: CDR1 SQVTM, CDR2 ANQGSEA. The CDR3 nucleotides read TGCAGCGTTGAACACAGCACAGATACGCAGTATTTT. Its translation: CSVEHSTDTQYF.

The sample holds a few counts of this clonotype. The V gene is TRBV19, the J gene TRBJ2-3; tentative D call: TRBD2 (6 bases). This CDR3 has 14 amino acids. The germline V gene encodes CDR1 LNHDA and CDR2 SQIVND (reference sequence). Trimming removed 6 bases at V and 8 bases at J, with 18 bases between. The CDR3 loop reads CASSAGPPGSTQYF. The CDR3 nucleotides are TGTGCCAGTAGCGCGGGACCCCCTGGGAGTACGCAGTATTTT.

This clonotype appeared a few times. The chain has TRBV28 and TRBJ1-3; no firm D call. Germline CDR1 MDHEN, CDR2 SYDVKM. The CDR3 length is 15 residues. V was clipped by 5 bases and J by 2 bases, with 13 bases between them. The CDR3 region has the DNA TGTGCCAGCAGTCTACCGGGATATACTGGAAACACCATATATTTT. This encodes CASSLPGYTGNTIYF.

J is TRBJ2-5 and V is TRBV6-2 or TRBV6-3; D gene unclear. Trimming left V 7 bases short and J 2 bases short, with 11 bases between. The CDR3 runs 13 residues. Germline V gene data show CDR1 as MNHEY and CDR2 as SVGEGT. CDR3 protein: CASTRDGQETQYF. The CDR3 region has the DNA TGTGCCAGCACCAGAGACGGACAAGAGACCCAGTACTTC.

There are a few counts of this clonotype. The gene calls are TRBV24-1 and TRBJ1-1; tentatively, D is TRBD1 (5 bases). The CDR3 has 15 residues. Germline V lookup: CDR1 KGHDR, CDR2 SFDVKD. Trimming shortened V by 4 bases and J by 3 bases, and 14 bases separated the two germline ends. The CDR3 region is CATSDSKTGHTEAFF. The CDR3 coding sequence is TGTGCCACCAGTGACTCCAAGACGGGGCACACTGAAGCTTTCTTT.

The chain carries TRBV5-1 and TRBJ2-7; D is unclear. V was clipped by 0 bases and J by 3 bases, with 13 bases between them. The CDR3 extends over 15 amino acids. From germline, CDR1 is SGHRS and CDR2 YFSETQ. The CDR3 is CASSLVGPILYEQYV. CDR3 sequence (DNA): TGCGCCAGCAGCTTGGTAGGACCCATACTCTACGAGCAGTACGTC.

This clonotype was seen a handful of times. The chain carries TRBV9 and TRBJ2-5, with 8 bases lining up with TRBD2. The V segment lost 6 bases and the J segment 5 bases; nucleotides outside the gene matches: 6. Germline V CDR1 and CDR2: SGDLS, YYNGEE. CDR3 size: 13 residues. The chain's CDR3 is CASNGGGTETQYF. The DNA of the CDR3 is TGTGCCAGCAATGGCGGGGGGACGGAGACCCAGTACTTC.

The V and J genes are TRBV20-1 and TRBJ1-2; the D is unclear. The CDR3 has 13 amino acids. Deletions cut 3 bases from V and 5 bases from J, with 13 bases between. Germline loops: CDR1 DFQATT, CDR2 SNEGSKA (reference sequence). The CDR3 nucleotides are TGCAGTGCTAGTATGGCGACTGCGTATGGCTACACCTTC. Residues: CSASMATAYGYTF.

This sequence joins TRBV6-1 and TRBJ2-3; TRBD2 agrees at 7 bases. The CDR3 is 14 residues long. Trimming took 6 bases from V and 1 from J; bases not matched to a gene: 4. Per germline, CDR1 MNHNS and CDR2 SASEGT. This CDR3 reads CASRGGARTDTQYF. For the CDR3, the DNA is TGTGCCAGCAGGGGAGGGGCTCGCACAGATACGCAGTATTTT.

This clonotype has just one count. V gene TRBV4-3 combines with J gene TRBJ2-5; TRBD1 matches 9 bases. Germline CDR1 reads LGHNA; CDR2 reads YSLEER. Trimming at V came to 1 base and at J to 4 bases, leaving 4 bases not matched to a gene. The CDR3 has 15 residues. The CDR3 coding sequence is TGCGCCAGCAGCCAAGGACAGGGGGTAGGAGAGACCCAGTACTTC. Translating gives CASSQGQGVGETQYF.

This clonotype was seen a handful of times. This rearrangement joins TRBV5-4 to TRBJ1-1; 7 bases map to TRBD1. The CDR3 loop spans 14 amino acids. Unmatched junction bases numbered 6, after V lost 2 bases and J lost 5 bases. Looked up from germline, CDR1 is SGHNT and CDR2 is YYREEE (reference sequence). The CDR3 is CASSLQGSGTEAFF. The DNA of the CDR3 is TGTGCCAGCAGCTTACAGGGGTCGGGTACTGAAGCTTTCTTT. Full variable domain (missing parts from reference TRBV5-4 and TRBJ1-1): ETGVTQSPTHLIKTRGQQVTLRCSSQSGHNTVSWYQQALGQGPQFIFQYYREEENGRGNFPPRFSGLQFPNYSSELNVNALELDDSALYLCASSLQGSGTEAFFGQGTRLTVV.

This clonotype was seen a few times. CDR3 loop: CASSPPEWGQGLWV. CDR3 in DNA: TGTGCCAGCTCACCACCTGAATGGGGACAGGGGCTGTGGGTC. The chain is built from TRBV18 and TRBJ2-7; 10 positions match TRBD1. The CDR3 has 14 residues. Per the germline V gene, CDR1 is KGHSH and CDR2 is LQKENI.

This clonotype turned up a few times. The CDR3 reads CASSTQSDTQYF. The CDR3, as DNA: TGTGCCAGCAGCACCCAGTCAGATACGCAGTATTTT. The V and J genes are TRBV7-6 and TRBJ2-3; no clear D. Trimming removed 5 bases at V and 4 bases at J, with 7 bases between. This CDR3 spans 12 amino acids. Germline V gives CDR1 SGHVS, CDR2 FNYEAQ.